This T cell receptor beta chain was captured in a study of T cell responses to AZD1222 COVID-19 vaccine. Study-wide results and caveats: Just a handful of AZD1222 recipients were seropositive at baseline. Along spike, vaccine-associated CD4 TCRs were found throughout, with dominance at 160-218 and 743-854. Only after the peak T cell response were repertoires sampled.

The method was immunoSEQ multiplex PCR; TCRdb's version includes in-frame clones alone and lacks a portion of them. The data show about 180,000 clones, about 93% seen once. Comments on this clone: Its antigen is as yet unknown.

The CDR3 runs to 17 residues. The junction had 8 bases not matched to a gene; V was cut back by 4 bases and J by 1 base. Germline V gene data show CDR1 as MGHRA and CDR2 as YSYEKL. Sequencing used peripheral blood, obtained 28 days after the second dose of the MenACWY control vaccine. The receptor was isolated from an adult who received the MenACWY meningococcal vaccine as a control. This chain joins TRBV4-1 and TRBJ2-3, with TRBD2 identical over 10 bases. DNA for the CDR3: TGCGCCAGCAGCCTGACATCCGGGACTAGCGGCACAGATACGCAGTATTTT. Protein product: CASSLTSGTSGTDTQYF.